The 24 T cell receptor beta chains listed next were all sequenced from one sample in a study of tissue T cells after allogeneic stem cell transplantation. Sequencing was performed with immunoSEQ multiplex PCR; in TCRdb, only in-frame clones are kept and a portion is missing. Here the sample spans about 11,000 clones, under 40% being singletons. Time point here: mouse harvest day 7 after allogeneic transplant. Tail vein injection delivered 10^7 T-cell-depleted bone marrow cells and 10^6 splenic CD5+ T cells. The sequencing input was skin. These receptor sequences come from a female BALB/c mouse given C57BL/6 T cells with graft-versus-host disease after an allogeneic hematopoietic cell transplant.

This clone was seen more than once but under ten times. The gene symbols are mouse symbols. The DNA ends 1 residue before the CDR3 does, and the rest of the CDR3 is filled in from the germline J gene. This chain joins TRBV15 and TRBJ2-2; the D is unclear. This CDR3 contains 14 residues. The germline CDR1 and CDR2 sequences are SGHND and FRSKSL. Trimming removed 5 bases at V and 0 bases at J, with 7 bases between. The CDR3 is CASSPTPNTGQLYF. The DNA read from the CDR3 is TGTGCCAGCAGTCCGACACCAAACACCGGGCAGCTCTAC.

In this sample, this clone is medium-sized. Germline and genes here are mouse. The read finishes 1 residue shy of the CDR3 end, and the germline J gene is used to complete it. V and J are TRBV26 and TRBJ2-7; tentatively, D is TRBD1 (6 bases). The germline CDR1 and CDR2 sequences are KGHPV and FQNQEV (reference sequence). The CDR3 length is 12 residues. Trimming removed 5 bases at V and 5 bases at J, with 10 bases between. CDR3 region: CASSSAGDEQYF. The CDR3 bases that were read are TGTGCCAGCAGTTCTGCAGGGGATGAACAGTAC.

This clone has only a few counts. Germline and genes here are mouse. The CDR3 end lies 1 residue beyond the end of the read and is filled in from the germline J gene. The chain has TRBV13-3 and TRBJ1-3; weak D call: TRBD1 (6 bases). Germline values: CDR1 NNHDY, CDR2 SYVADS. This CDR3 region has 13 residues. V gave up 6 bases and J gave up 0 bases, with 7 bases separating them. The sequenced part of the CDR3 DNA is TGTGCCAGCACGGACAGTTCTGGAAATACGCTCTAT. It yields the protein CASTDSSGNTLY. The full-length CDR3 reads as CASTDSSGNTLYF.

Concerning this clone itself: Germline and genes: mouse. The read is 1 residue too short to cover the CDR3 end, so that end is filled in from the germline J gene. This chain joins TRBV16 and TRBJ2-7; 11 positions agree with TRBD2. This CDR3 is 14 amino acids long. V was clipped by 5 bases and J by 7 bases; unmatched bases: 7. CDR1 is SGHSA and CDR2 is FRNQAP in the germline V gene. This CDR3 is CASSPGTGGGEQYF. The DNA read from the CDR3 is TGTGCAAGCAGCCCCGGGACTGGGGGAGGAGAACAGTAC.

This clone was picked up a small number of times. The listed genes are named as in mouse. The DNA ends 1 residue before the CDR3 does, and the rest of the CDR3 is filled in from the germline J gene. The chain employs TRBV19 and TRBJ2-7, with D perhaps being TRBD1 or TRBD2 (5 bases each). Trimming removed 4 bases at V and 3 bases at J, with 11 bases between. CDR3 length: 13 residues. From germline, CDR1 is FNHDT and CDR2 SITEND (reference sequence). The CDR3 protein is CASSPRGGYEQYF. Incomplete CDR3 DNA: TGTGCCAGCAGTCCCCGCGGGGGCTATGAACAGTAC.

A word on this clone: The gene symbols are mouse symbols. The CDR3 sequence: CASGTGTGGQNTLYF. The CDR3 DNA, read in part, is TGTGCCAGCGGCACCGGGACTGGGGGCCAAAACACCTTGTAC. The rearrangement joins TRBV13-2 to TRBJ2-4; TRBD2 agrees at 11 bases. The DNA ends 1 residue before the CDR3 does, and the rest of the CDR3 is filled in from the germline J gene. The length of the CDR3 is 15 residues. The germline CDR1 and CDR2 sequences are NNHNN and SYGAGS (reference sequence). After removal of 5 bases from V and 3 bases from J, the junction contained 5 bases not matched to a gene.

As concerns this clone: Gene names are the mouse ones. The read terminates 1 residue ahead of where the CDR3 ends, so the germline J gene completes it. The chain combines TRBV23 with TRBJ2-4; the table assigns TRBD1, which was not confirmed against the DNA. Germline V gene sequence: CDR1 KGHTA, CDR2 FQNQQP. This CDR3 comprises 14 residues. Incomplete CDR3 DNA: TGCTCCAGCAGCCTCAGGGGGGGTCAAAACACCTTGTAC. Protein: CSSSLRGGQNTLY. The CDR3 in full is CSSSLRGGQNTLYF.

As for this clone: Germline and genes here are mouse. The CDR3 bases that were read are TGTGCCAGCAGAACCAGGGGAGGAGAACAGTAC. Translated, it gives CASRTRGGEQY. The entire CDR3 protein reads CASRTRGGEQYF. The rearrangement uses TRBV26 and TRBJ2-7; a possible D gene is TRBD1 (6 bases). The read finishes 1 residue shy of the CDR3 end, and the germline J gene is used to complete it. Trimming pared 6 bases from V and 7 bases from J, leaving 13 bases between. The CDR3 has 12 residues. Looked up from germline, CDR1 is KGHPV and CDR2 is FQNQEV (reference sequence).

This clone was seen a few times. Genes here carry mouse names. The CDR3 end is not reached by the read, which stops 1 residue before it; the germline J gene fills it in. This sequence joins TRBV13-3 and TRBJ1-4; no firm D call. Trimming removed 5 bases at V and 0 bases at J, with 11 bases between. Germline lookup yields CDR1 NNHDY and CDR2 SYVADS. The CDR3 spans 15 residues. CDR3 DNA (partial): TGTGCCAGCAGCGTTGGACTTTTTTCCAACGAAAGATTATTT. It codes for CASSVGLFSNERLF. From start to end, the CDR3 is CASSVGLFSNERLFF.

In regard to this clone: Gene and germline names: mouse. The read stops 1 residue short of the end of the CDR3; the missing end is completed from the germline J gene. The rearrangement joins TRBV15 to TRBJ2-7, with D possibly matching TRBD2 (6 bases). This CDR3 spans 14 amino acids. Germline V gene sequence: CDR1 SGHND, CDR2 FRSKSL. V lost 5 bases and J 0 bases, leaving 11 bases between the germline ends. The sequenced CDR3 bases are TGTGCCAGCAGTCCTGGGGTGAGCTCCTATGAACAGTAC. Its protein product is CASSPGVSSYEQY. The whole CDR3 protein reads CASSPGVSSYEQYF.

On this clone: The germline and genes are mouse ones. The read ends 1 residue early relative to the CDR3; the germline J gene fills the gap. This chain connects TRBV2 to TRBJ2-7; D is possibly TRBD2 (7 bases). V was cut by 0 bases and J by 6 bases, with 12 bases left in between. The CDR3 spans 14 residues. Germline V gene lookup returns CDR1 LGHNA and CDR2 YSYQKL. Partial CDR3 DNA: TGTGCCAGCAGCCAAGACCGGGGGGCCATTGAACAGTAC. Translating gives CASSQDRGAIEQY. The entire CDR3 sequence reads CASSQDRGAIEQYF.

By proportion, this clone is medium-sized (0.01 to 0.1%). Gene names denote mouse genes. The CDR3 goes on 1 residue after the read ends, and that part is filled in from the germline J gene. This chain uses TRBV13-1 with TRBJ2-2; 10 bases fit TRBD2. The V segment lost 5 bases and the J segment 7 bases; nucleotides outside the gene matches: 8. The germline CDR1 and CDR2 sequences are NSHNY and SYGAGN. The CDR3 totals 15 residues. The sequenced CDR3 bases are TGTGCCAGCAGGGAGCCTGGGGGGGCGAACGGGCAGCTCTAC. This encodes CASREPGGANGQLY. The whole CDR3 protein is CASREPGGANGQLYF.

This clone came up a few times. The gene names here belong to mouse. Read data end 1 residue before the CDR3 end; the end is taken from the germline J gene. The J gene is TRBJ2-2, the V gene TRBV26; D is perhaps TRBD1 (6 bases). Germline V CDR1 and CDR2: KGHPV, FQNQEV (reference sequence). The CDR3 contains 14 residues. The V end was cut by 3 bases, the J end by 4 bases, with 9 bases between. The CDR3 loop reads CASSLQGRTGQLYF. The covered CDR3 bases are TGTGCCAGCAGTCTTCAGGGGCGCACCGGGCAGCTCTAC.

This clone came up a few times. Gene names are mouse gene names. The read stops 1 residue short of the end of the CDR3; the missing end is completed from the germline J gene. The chain combines TRBV23 with TRBJ1-1. This CDR3 is built from 12 residues. Looked up from germline, CDR1 is KGHTA and CDR2 is FQNQQP. This CDR3 is CSSSPLRTEVFF. The CDR3 bases that were read are TGCTCCAGCAGTCCCCTCCGCACAGAAGTCTTC. The full variable domain, completed using reference TRBV23 and TRBJ1-1, is DAAVTQKPRYLIKMKGQEAEMKCIPEKGHTAVFWYQQKQSKELKFLIYFQNQQPLDQIDMVKERFSAVCPSSSLCSLGIRTCEAEDSALYLCSSSPLRTEVFFGKGTRLTVV.

Note on this clone: Genes and germline come from the mouse. Partial CDR3 DNA: TGTGCAAGCAGCTTAGAGGGAAACACCGGGCAGCTCTAC. The encoded protein is CASSLEGNTGQLY. The full-length CDR3 reads as CASSLEGNTGQLYF. The chain is built from TRBV16 and TRBJ2-2, with no clear D. The CDR3 goes on 1 residue after the read ends, and that part is filled in from the germline J gene. CDR1 and CDR2 (germline): SGHSA, FRNQAP. This CDR3 is 14 amino acids long. Trimming shortened V by 0 bases and J by 1 base, and 3 bases separated the two germline ends.

As for this clone: Genes and germline come from the mouse. The read halts 1 residue ahead of the CDR3 end, with the missing end drawn from the germline J gene. The V gene is TRBV26, the J gene TRBJ2-4; D ambiguous. This CDR3 is 14 amino acids long. The V gene lost 6 bases and the J gene lost 3 bases, with 13 bases spanning the gap. The germline CDR1 and CDR2 sequences are KGHPV and FQNQEV (reference sequence). Partial CDR3 DNA: TGTGCCAGCAGCTTGAGGGTGGGACAAAACACCTTGTAC. It encodes CASSLRVGQNTLY. The full CDR3 reads CASSLRVGQNTLYF.

Worth noting for this clone: Gene names are the mouse ones. With the read ending 1 residue before the CDR3 end, the germline J gene is used to fill in that end. At the DNA level, this CDR3 is encoded by other sequences in the same sample as well. This rearrangement joins TRBV3 to TRBJ1-3, with TRBD1 matching over 7 bases. Germline CDR1 reads SNHLY; CDR2 reads FYNGKV (reference sequence). With V trimmed by 5 bases and J by 1 base, 2 bases remained unmatched. CDR3 length equals 14 residues. CDR3 residues: CASSTQGSGNTLYF. Partial CDR3 DNA: TGTGCCAGCAGCACACAGGGGTCTGGAAATACGCTCTAT.

About this clone: Here the gene names and germline are mouse. Read sequence stops 1 residue before the CDR3 end, and the germline J gene provides the missing end. The V and J genes are TRBV14 and TRBJ2-4; D not resolved. This CDR3 is built from 13 residues. Per the germline V gene, CDR1 is SGHDT and CDR2 is FRDEAV. The V end lost 5 bases, the J end lost 0 bases, and 7 bases lay between the germline ends. CDR3: CASSHESQNTLYF. The sequenced part of the CDR3 DNA is TGTGCCAGCAGCCACGAAAGTCAAAACACCTTGTAC.

In regard to this clone: Genes here carry mouse names. The CDR3 sequence: CASSLDRANYAEQFF. The DNA read from the CDR3 is TGTGCCAGCTCGCTCGACAGGGCGAACTATGCTGAGCAGTTC. The V gene is TRBV12-1, the J gene TRBJ2-1; 7 bases are shared with TRBD1. Sequencing ends 1 residue short of the CDR3 end; the germline J gene provides the rest. The germline V gene has CDR1 SGHSN and CDR2 HYEKVE. This CDR3 is built from 15 residues. V shed 4 bases, J shed 1 base, and the junction held 6 bases outside the gene matches.

This clone ranks as medium-sized. Genes here carry mouse names. With the read ending 1 residue before the CDR3 end, the germline J gene is used to fill in that end. The V and J genes are TRBV14 and TRBJ2-7; 9 nucleotides agree with TRBD1. This CDR3 has 13 amino acids. From germline, CDR1 is SGHDT and CDR2 FRDEAV. Losses at the gene ends were 2 bases for V and 6 bases for J; bases not matched to a gene: 3. CDR3: CASSLQGALEQYF. The DNA read from the CDR3 is TGTGCCAGCAGTTTACAGGGGGCGCTTGAACAGTAC.

Regarding this clone: The listed genes are named as in mouse. The CDR3 end is not reached by the read, which stops 1 residue before it; the germline J gene fills it in. The V call is TRBV12-2, the J call TRBJ1-4, with D maybe TRBD1 (6 bases). This CDR3 spans 14 amino acids. Trimming removed 3 bases at V and 2 bases at J, with 9 bases between. Looked up from germline, CDR1 is SGHLS and CDR2 is HYDKME. CDR3 in amino acids: CASSRDTSNERLFF. The sequenced part of the CDR3 DNA is TGTGCCAGCTCTAGGGACACCTCCAACGAAAGATTATTT.

Concerning this clone: Germline and genes here are mouse. The read ends 1 residue shy of where the CDR3 ends; the end is completed using the germline J gene. The chain has TRBV31 and TRBJ1-1, with 8 nucleotides matching TRBD1. The germline V gene encodes CDR1 GKSSPN and CDR2 SITVG. The CDR3 spans 13 residues. With 4 bases clipped from V and 4 bases from J, the junction kept 5 bases outside the gene matches. Incomplete CDR3 DNA: TGTGCCTGGACAGGGGGCGCAGTCACAGAAGTCTTC. Its translation is CAWTGGAVTEVF. The entire CDR3 protein is CAWTGGAVTEVFF.

By frequency in the sample, this clone is medium-sized. Gene names and germline match the mouse. The CDR3 end is not reached by the read, which stops 1 residue before it; the germline J gene fills it in. The chain couples TRBV26 to TRBJ1-4; D ambiguous. Per germline, CDR1 KGHPV and CDR2 FQNQEV (reference sequence). There are 14 residues in the CDR3. The V end was cut by 8 bases, the J end by 0 bases, with 10 bases between. CDR3 DNA (partial): TGTGCCAGCTCGACAAACCTTTCCAACGAAAGATTATTT. Amino acid sequence: CASSTNLSNERLF. The complete CDR3 sequence is CASSTNLSNERLFF.

This clone has more than one count but fewer than ten. Gene names and germline refer to mouse. Coverage ceases 1 residue before the CDR3 finishes, and the germline J gene fills in the end. The J gene is TRBJ2-1, the V gene TRBV3; perhaps TRBD2 as D (5 bases). Deletions cut 5 bases from V and 3 bases from J, with 8 bases between. There are 13 residues in the CDR3. CDR1 is SNHLY and CDR2 is FYNGKV in the germline V gene (reference sequence). CDR3 bases read: TGTGCCAGCAGCGAGTGGGGCTATGCTGAGCAGTTC. Amino acid sequence: CASSEWGYAEQF. The CDR3, in full, reads CASSEWGYAEQFF.